Presented here are 5 T cell receptor beta chains from one specimen sequenced in a study of regulatory T cells in long-lasting Graves disease. As for time point: newly diagnosed GD, antithyroid drugs for less than 3 months. RNA extracted from PBMCs served as the sequencing template. Through Arm-PCR of CDR3 regions and iRepertoire HTBI primers, TCR beta libraries were built. TCRdb re-called the multiplex PCR reads through MiXCR, storing one row per CDR3 protein. The sample includes 450,000 to 700,000 distinct CDR3 sequences, roughly 14% of them seen just once. These records were also assigned to another study, of T cells in Graves' hyperthyroidism and ophthalmopathy.

The specimen comprised peripheral blood mononuclear cells (PBMCs), sampled at new diagnosis, from a patient treated with antithyroid drugs. These receptors were obtained from a man aged 25 to 45 with Graves disease.

This clonotype was observed a few times. V and J are TRBV20-1 and TRBJ2-1; 10 bases are a match to TRBD2. Germline loops: CDR1 DFQATT, CDR2 SNEGSKA (reference sequence). CDR3 size: 14 residues. The ends lost 5 bases at V and 6 bases at J; junction bases unmatched: 7. For the CDR3, the DNA is TGCAGTGCTGTTCCGGGACTAGCGAGCAATGAGCAGTTCTTC. It translates to CSAVPGLASNEQFF.

This rearrangement joins TRBV25-1 to TRBJ1-5; 7 bases agree with TRBD1. V shed 3 bases and J 4 bases; nucleotides not matched to a gene: 6. The CDR3 spans 15 residues. The germline gives CDR1 MGHDK, CDR2 SYGVNS. CDR3 in DNA: TGTGCCAGCAGTGAGGACAGGCCCTCGAATCAGCCCCAGCATTTT. Its protein product is CASSEDRPSNQPQHF.

This clonotype was detected many times. The CDR3: CSARLAGGETQYF. The CDR3 nucleotides are TGCAGTGCTAGACTAGCGGGAGGAGAGACCCAGTACTTC. The chain couples TRBV20-1 to TRBJ2-5; 11 bases match TRBD2. CDR3 length equals 13 residues. The V segment lost 2 bases and the J segment 4 bases; nucleotides outside the gene matches: 0. Germline V gene lookup returns CDR1 DFQATT and CDR2 SNEGSKA (reference sequence).

This clonotype showed up just a few times. This chain uses TRBV5-1 with TRBJ1-2; 12 bases fit TRBD1. The germline CDR1 and CDR2 sequences are SGHRS and YFSETQ. Unmatched junction bases numbered 15, after V lost 4 bases and J lost 5 bases. The CDR3 length is 18 residues. CDR3 in amino acids: CASSPPGGGQGAEYGYTF. The CDR3 coding sequence is TGCGCCAGCAGCCCACCCGGCGGGGGACAGGGGGCTGAGTATGGCTACACCTTC.

The chain links TRBV6-2 or TRBV6-3 to TRBJ2-5, with a tentative D call TRBD2 (6 bases). The CDR3 is made up of 15 amino acids. CDR1 MNHEY and CDR2 SVGEGT come from the germline V gene. V was pared by 3 bases and J by 5 bases, with 16 bases between. The CDR3 loop is CASSYDSGVQETQYF. The CDR3 DNA reads as TGTGCCAGCAGTTATGATTCGGGGGTCCAGGAGACCCAGTACTTC.